This T cell receptor beta chain was captured in a study of control samples from healthy donors and cancer patients. TCRdb keeps only in-frame clones here, not all; method: immunoSEQ multiplex PCR. The table shows 150,000 to 200,000 clones, with approximately 90% occurring only once. The CDR3 is made up of 13 amino acids. V shed 5 bases and J shed 0 bases, with 8 bases lying between them. Germline V gives CDR1 LNHDA, CDR2 SQIVND (reference sequence). Points on this clone: The sample contains more than one DNA sequence encoding this CDR3.

The chain combines TRBV19 with TRBJ2-7; perhaps D is TRBD1 or TRBD2 (5 bases each). The source material was blood. The sequence came from a young man in good health. The CDR3 bases are TGTGCCAGTAGTCCGGGGCCCTCCTACGAGCAGTACTTC. Protein product: CASSPGPSYEQYF.